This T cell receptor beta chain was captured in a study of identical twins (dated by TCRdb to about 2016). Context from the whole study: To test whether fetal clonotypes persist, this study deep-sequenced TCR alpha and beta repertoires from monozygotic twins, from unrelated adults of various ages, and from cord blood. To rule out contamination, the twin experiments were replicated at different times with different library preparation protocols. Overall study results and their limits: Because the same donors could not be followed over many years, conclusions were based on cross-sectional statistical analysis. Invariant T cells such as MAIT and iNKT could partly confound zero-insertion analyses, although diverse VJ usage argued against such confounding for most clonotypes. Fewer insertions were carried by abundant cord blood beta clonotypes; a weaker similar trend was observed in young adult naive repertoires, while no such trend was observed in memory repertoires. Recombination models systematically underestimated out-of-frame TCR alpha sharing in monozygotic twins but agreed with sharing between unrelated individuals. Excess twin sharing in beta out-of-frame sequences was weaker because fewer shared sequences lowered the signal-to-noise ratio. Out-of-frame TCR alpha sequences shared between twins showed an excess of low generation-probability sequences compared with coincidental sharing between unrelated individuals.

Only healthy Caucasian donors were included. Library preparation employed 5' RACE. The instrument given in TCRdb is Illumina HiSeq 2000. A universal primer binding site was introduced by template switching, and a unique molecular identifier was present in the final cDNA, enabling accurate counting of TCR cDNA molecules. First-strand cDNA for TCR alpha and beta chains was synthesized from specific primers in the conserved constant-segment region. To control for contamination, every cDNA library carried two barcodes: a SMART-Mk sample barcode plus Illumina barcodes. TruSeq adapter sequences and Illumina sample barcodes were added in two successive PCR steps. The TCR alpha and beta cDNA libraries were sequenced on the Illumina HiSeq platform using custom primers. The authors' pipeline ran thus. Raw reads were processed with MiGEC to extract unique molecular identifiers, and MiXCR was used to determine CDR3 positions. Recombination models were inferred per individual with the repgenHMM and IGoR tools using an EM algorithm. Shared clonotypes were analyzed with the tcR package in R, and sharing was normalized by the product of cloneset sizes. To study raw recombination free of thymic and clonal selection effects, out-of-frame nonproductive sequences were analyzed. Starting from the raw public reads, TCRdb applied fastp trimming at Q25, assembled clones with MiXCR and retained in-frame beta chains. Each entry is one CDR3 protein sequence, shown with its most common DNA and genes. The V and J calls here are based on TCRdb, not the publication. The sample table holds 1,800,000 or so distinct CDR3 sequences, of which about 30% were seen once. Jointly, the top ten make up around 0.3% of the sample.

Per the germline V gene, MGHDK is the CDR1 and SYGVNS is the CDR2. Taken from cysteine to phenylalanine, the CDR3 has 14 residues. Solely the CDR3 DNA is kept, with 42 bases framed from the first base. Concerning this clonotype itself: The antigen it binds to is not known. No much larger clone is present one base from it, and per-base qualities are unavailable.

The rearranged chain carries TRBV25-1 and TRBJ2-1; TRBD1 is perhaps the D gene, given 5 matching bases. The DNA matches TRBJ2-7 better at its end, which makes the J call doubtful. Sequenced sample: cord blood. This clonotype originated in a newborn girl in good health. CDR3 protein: CASRLRGTYNEQYF. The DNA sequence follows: TGTGCCAGCCGGTTAAGGGGAACCTACAATGAGCAGTACTTC.